The 9 T cell receptor beta chains below all came from one sample that was sequenced in a study of monozygotic twins with inflammatory bowel disease. TCRdb reprocessed the 5' RACE reads and keeps a single row for each CDR3 protein, giving no DNA. This listing includes approximately 100,000 distinct CDR3 sequences. What was sequenced was blood. Receptors were obtained from a human donor with ulcerative colitis or Crohn's disease, or a healthy co-twin of an affected twin (not recorded which).

The chain is built from TRBV11-2 and TRBJ2-1; TCRdb returns TRBD2, unconfirmable since there is no DNA. The CDR3 extends over 21 amino acids. CDR1 is SGHAT, CDR2 FQNNGV, per germline. The CDR3: CASSLVAGQTLLAGVLDEQFF.

The V gene is TRBV7-2, the J gene TRBJ2-7; TCRdb returns TRBD2, unconfirmable since there is no DNA. The CDR3 is 15 amino acids. Germline V gene sequence: CDR1 SGHTA, CDR2 FQGNSA. CDR3 in amino acids: CASSFMTSGRREQYF.

V and J are TRBV28 and TRBJ1-2; TCRdb returns TRBD1, unconfirmable since there is no DNA. The CDR3 is 14 amino acids. The germline CDR1 and CDR2 sequences are MDHEN and SYDVKM. The CDR3 protein is CASSRGGSNYGYTF.

The chain joins TRBV27 to TRBJ2-1; TCRdb indicates TRBD2, and absent DNA this call remains unverified. The CDR3 spans 16 residues. Per germline, CDR1 MNHEY and CDR2 SMNVEV (reference sequence). The CDR3 spells CASSSPLAGVHNEQFF.

The chain joins TRBV24-1 to TRBJ2-2; the D call from TCRdb, TRBD2, cannot be confirmed without DNA. This CDR3 has 15 amino acids. The germline gives CDR1 KGHDR, CDR2 SFDVKD. This CDR3 is CATSVQGGTIGELFF.

The V and J genes are TRBV7-2 and TRBJ2-6. This CDR3 comprises 15 residues. Germline V gene data show CDR1 as SGHTA and CDR2 as FQGNSA. CDR3 region: CASSLGFSGANVLTF. Full variable domain (missing parts from reference TRBV7-2 and TRBJ2-6): GAGVSQSPSNKVTEKGKDVELRCDPISGHTALYWYRQSLGQGLEFLIYFQGNSAPDKSGLPSDRFSAERTGGSVSTLTIQRTQQEDSAVYLCASSLGFSGANVLTFGAGSRLTVL.

This chain joins TRBV28 and TRBJ1-1; TCRdb names TRBD1, which stays unverified in the absence of DNA. The CDR3 sequence is 16 residues long. From germline, CDR1 is MDHEN and CDR2 SYDVKM. The CDR3 region is CASRIGQGAGVTEAFF.

This chain joins TRBV20-1 and TRBJ1-3; the D gene TCRdb calls, TRBD1, cannot be checked with no DNA. This CDR3 is 15 amino acids long. In germline, CDR1 is DFQATT, CDR2 SNEGSKA (reference sequence). CDR3 residues: CSARPGKSSGNTIYF.

This chain uses TRBV30 with TRBJ2-3; there is no DNA to check the TCRdb D call of TRBD2. This CDR3 region has 13 residues. Germline V CDR1 and CDR2: GTSNPN, SVGIG (reference sequence). The CDR3 region is CAWTSGNTDTQYF. Full variable domain (rest looked up from reference TRBV30 and TRBJ2-3): SQTIHQWPATLVQPVGSPLSLECTVEGTSNPNLYWYRQAAGRGLQLLFYSVGIGQISSEVPQNLSASRPQDRQFILSSKKLLLSDSGFYLCAWTSGNTDTQYFGPGTRLTVL.